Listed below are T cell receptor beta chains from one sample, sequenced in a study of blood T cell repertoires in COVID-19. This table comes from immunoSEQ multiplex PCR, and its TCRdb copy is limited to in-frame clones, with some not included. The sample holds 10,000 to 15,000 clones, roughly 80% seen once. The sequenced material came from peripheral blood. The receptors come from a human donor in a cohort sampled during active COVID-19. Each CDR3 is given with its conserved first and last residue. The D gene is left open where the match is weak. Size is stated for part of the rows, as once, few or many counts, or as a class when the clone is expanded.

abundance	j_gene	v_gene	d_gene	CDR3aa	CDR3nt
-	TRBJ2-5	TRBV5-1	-	CASSLGPSLETQYF	TGCGCCAGCAGCTTGGGGCCTAGTCTAGAGACCCAGTACTTC
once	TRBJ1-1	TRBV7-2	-	CASGQRGGWAEAFF	TGTGCCAGCGGCCAGCGGGGGGGGTGGGCTGAAGCTTTCTTT
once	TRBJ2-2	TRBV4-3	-	CASSQEAQAALNTGELFF	TGCGCCAGCAGCCAAGAAGCCCAGGCCGCCCTGAACACCGGGGAGCTGTTTTTT
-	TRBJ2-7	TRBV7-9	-	CASSLQGYEQYF	TGTGCCAGCAGCTTACAGGGTTACGAGCAGTACTTC
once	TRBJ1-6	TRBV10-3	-	CAIREVNSPLHF	TGTGCCATCCGGGAGGTCAATTCACCCCTCCACTTT
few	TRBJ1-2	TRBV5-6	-	CASSGGLFYGYTF	TGTGCCAGCAGCGGCGGACTCTTCTATGGCTACACCTTC
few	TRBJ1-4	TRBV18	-	CASSPRLGAGEKLFF	TGTGCCAGCTCACCACGTCTGGGCGCGGGTGAAAAACTGTTTTTT
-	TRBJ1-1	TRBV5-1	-	CASSFGGNTEAFF	TGCGCCAGCAGCTTCGGGGGGAACACTGAAGCTTTCTTT
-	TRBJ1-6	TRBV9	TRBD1	CASRRDRRNSPLHF	TGTGCCAGCAGAAGGGACAGGAGGAATTCACCCCTCCACTTT
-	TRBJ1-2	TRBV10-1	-	CASRPDRQRGYTF	TGCGCCAGCAGACCAGACAGGCAACGAGGCTACACCTTC
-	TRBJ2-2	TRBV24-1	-	CVTSDLGRGNTGELFF	TGTGTCACCAGTGATTTAGGTCGGGGGAACACCGGGGAGCTGTTTTTT
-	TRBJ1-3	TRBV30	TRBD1	CAWSAQGAFSGNTIYF	TGTGCCTGGAGTGCCCAGGGGGCCTTCTCTGGAAACACCATATATTTT
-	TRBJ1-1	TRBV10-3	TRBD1	CAIRPGTGLVNTEAFF	TGTGCCATCAGACCCGGGACAGGTCTCGTGAACACTGAAGCTTTCTTT
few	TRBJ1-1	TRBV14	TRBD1	CASSLYQGGYTEAFF	TGTGCCAGCAGCCTTTACCAGGGGGGATACACTGAAGCTTTCTTT
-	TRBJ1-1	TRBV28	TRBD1	CASRGRTGETEAFF	TGTGCCAGCAGGGGTAGGACAGGGGAGACTGAAGCTTTCTTT
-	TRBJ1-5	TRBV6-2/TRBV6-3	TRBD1	CASSLLGQGRGNQPQHF	TGTGCCAGCAGCCTTCTCGGACAGGGAAGAGGCAATCAGCCCCAGCATTTT
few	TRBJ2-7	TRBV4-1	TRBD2	CASSQRWSSGGGWSSYEQYF	TGCGCCAGCAGCCAAAGATGGTCTAGCGGGGGTGGGTGGAGCTCCTACGAGCAGTACTTC
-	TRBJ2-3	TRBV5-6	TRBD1	CASSLTGGSADTQYF	TGTGCCAGCAGCCTAACAGGGGGCAGCGCAGATACGCAGTATTTT
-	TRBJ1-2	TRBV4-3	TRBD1	CASSQRQGGGYTF	TGCGCCAGCAGCCAAAGACAGGGGGGTGGCTACACCTTC
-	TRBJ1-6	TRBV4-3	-	CASSQDLTGSGSPLHF	TGCGCCAGCAGCCAAGATCTAACAGGGTCTGGCTCACCCCTCCACTTT
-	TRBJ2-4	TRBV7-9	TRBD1	CASSKGQGRKAKNIQYF	TGTGCCAGCAGCAAGGGACAGGGGAGGAAAGCCAAAAACATTCAGTACTTC
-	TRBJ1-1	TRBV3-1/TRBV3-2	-	CASSTRQHMNTEAFF	TGTGCCAGCAGCACCAGACAGCACATGAACACTGAAGCTTTCTTT
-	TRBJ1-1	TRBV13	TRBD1	CASRRTGNTEAFF	TGTGCCAGCAGGCGGACAGGGAACACTGAAGCTTTCTTT
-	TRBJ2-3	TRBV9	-	CASSARTSTDTQYF	TGTGCCAGCAGCGCCCGGACTAGCACAGATACGCAGTATTTT
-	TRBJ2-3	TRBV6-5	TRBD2	CASALSGADTQYF	TGTGCCAGCGCGCTTAGCGGGGCGGATACGCAGTATTTT
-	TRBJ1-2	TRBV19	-	CASSIDSYYGYTF	TGTGCCAGTAGTATCGACAGCTACTATGGCTACACCTTC
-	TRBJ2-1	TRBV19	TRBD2	CASSRIAGGNNEQFF	TGTGCCAGTAGTCGGATAGCGGGGGGAAACAATGAGCAGTTCTTC
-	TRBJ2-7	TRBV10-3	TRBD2	CAIGIGGVSYEQYF	TGTGCCATCGGGATCGGGGGGGTCTCCTACGAGCAGTACTTC
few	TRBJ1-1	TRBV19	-	CASYAPHSVGPEAFF	TGTGCCAGTTACGCCCCGCATTCGGTGGGCCCTGAAGCTTTCTTT
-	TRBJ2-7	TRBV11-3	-	CASSLEVGEQYF	TGTGCCAGCAGCTTGGAGGTGGGGGAGCAGTACTTC
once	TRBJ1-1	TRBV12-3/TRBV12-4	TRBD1	CASSLGTGRSAFF	TGTGCCAGCAGTTTAGGGACAGGGAGGTCGGCTTTCTTT
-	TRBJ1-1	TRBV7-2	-	CASSLGGKTEAFF	TGTGCCAGCAGCTTAGGAGGGAAGACTGAAGCTTTCTTT
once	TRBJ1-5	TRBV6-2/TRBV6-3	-	CASSYGQGRRLGNQPQHF	TGTGCCAGCAGTTACGGGCAGGGGCGCAGGTTGGGCAATCAGCCCCAGCATTTT
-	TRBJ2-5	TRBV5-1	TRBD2	CASSLLAGSGETQYF	TGCGCCAGCAGCTTGCTAGCGGGGTCGGGGGAGACCCAGTACTTC
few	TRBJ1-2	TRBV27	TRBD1	CASKLQGASPNYGYTF	TGTGCCAGCAAACTACAGGGGGCCAGCCCTAACTATGGCTACACCTTC